One sample yielded the 9 T cell receptor beta chains listed below, sequenced in a study of blood T cell repertoires in COVID-19. Repertoires were generated with immunoSEQ multiplex PCR, while TCRdb's copy carries only in-frame clones and drops some. This sample has more than 75,000 clones, with 70% to 90% found just once. Sequencing input: peripheral blood. Every receptor here comes from a man aged 25 to 45 with acute or convalescent COVID-19.

J is TRBJ2-3 and V is TRBV6-6; 12 bases match TRBD2. Trimming cost V 7 bases and J 5 bases; bases outside gene matches: 4. Germline CDR1 reads MNHNY; CDR2 reads SVGAGI (reference sequence). The CDR3 totals 14 residues. The CDR3 nucleotides are TGTGCCAGCACCCAGACTAGCGGGGGAGATACGCAGTATTTT. It is translated as CASTQTSGGDTQYF.

The V gene is TRBV5-1, the J gene TRBJ2-3; TRBD1 aligns across 8 bases. V was pared by 7 bases and J by 2 bases, with 6 bases of the junction left unmatched. Germline CDR1 reads SGHRS; CDR2 reads YFSETQ. The CDR3 consists of 14 residues. The CDR3 region is CASGDRGDTDTQYF. The CDR3 DNA reads TGCGCCAGCGGAGACAGGGGAGACACAGATACGCAGTATTTT.

The chain joins TRBV24-1 to TRBJ1-5; D gene unclear. Germline CDR1 and CDR2: KGHDR and SFDVKD. The CDR3 contains 14 residues. With 2 bases removed from V and 7 bases from J, the gap between germline ends came to 11 bases. CDR3 amino acids: CATSDSVTYQPQHF. In DNA form, the CDR3 reads TGTGCCACCAGTGATTCGGTCACCTACCAGCCCCAGCATTTT.

V and J are TRBV5-6 and TRBJ1-4; weak D call: TRBD1 (6 bases). The germline V gene encodes CDR1 SGHDT and CDR2 YYEEEE. V was pared by 7 bases and J by 7 bases, with 17 bases between. This CDR3 contains 14 residues. CDR3: CASHKRGLSEKLFF. As DNA, the CDR3 is TGTGCCAGCCATAAAAGGGGGTTGTCTGAAAAACTGTTTTTT.

This chain connects TRBV19 to TRBJ2-7; D is perhaps TRBD1 (6 bases). The CDR3 spans 15 residues. Germline values: CDR1 LNHDA, CDR2 SQIVND (reference sequence). Trimming took off 1 base at V and 5 bases at J, with 15 bases between the two ends. The CDR3 sequence is CASSIGGRGPNEQYF. The CDR3 DNA reads TGTGCCAGTAGTATAGGGGGCAGGGGCCCCAACGAGCAGTACTTC. Combining the CDR3 with reference TRBV19 and TRBJ2-7 gives the whole variable domain DGGITQSPKYLFRKEGQNVTLSCEQNLNHDAMYWYRQDPGQGLRLIYYSQIVNDFQKGDIAEGYSVSREKKESFPLTVTSAQKNPTAFYLCASSIGGRGPNEQYFGPGTRLTVT.

Points on this clone: Other nucleotide sequences from this sample produce the same CDR3. This chain links TRBV5-1 with TRBJ2-5; D is possibly TRBD1 (6 bases). Germline V gives CDR1 SGHRS, CDR2 YFSETQ. This CDR3 comprises 13 residues. The V end was cut by 2 bases, the J end by 3 bases, with 8 bases between. The CDR3 sequence: CASSFEGEETQYF. The DNA for the CDR3 is TGCGCCAGCAGCTTTGAGGGGGAAGAGACCCAGTACTTC.

The chain is built from TRBV20-1 and TRBJ1-2, with D uncertain. Trimming took 3 bases from V and 4 from J, leaving 6 bases between them. This CDR3 region has 11 residues. Germline V gene lookup returns CDR1 DFQATT and CDR2 SNEGSKA (reference sequence). The CDR3 here is CSASSVYGYTF. The CDR3 nucleotides read TGCAGTGCTAGTTCAGTCTATGGCTACACCTTC.

The chain couples TRBV7-8 to TRBJ2-7, with a tentative D call TRBD1 (6 bases). Germline-derived CDR1 and CDR2 are SGHVS and FQNEAQ. This CDR3 has 15 residues. V lost 5 bases, J lost 0 bases, and 14 bases lay in between. The CDR3 sequence is CASSPHRDTSYEQYF. In DNA, the CDR3 is TGTGCCAGCAGCCCACACCGGGACACCTCCTACGAGCAGTACTTC. Full variable domain (missing parts from reference TRBV7-8 and TRBJ2-7): GAGVSQSPRYKVAKRGQDVALRCDPISGHVSLFWYQQALGQGPEFLTYFQNEAQLDKSGLPSDRFFAERPEGSVSTLKIQRTQQEDSAVYLCASSPHRDTSYEQYFGPGTRLTVT.

There are a few counts of this clone. This chain joins TRBV7-2 and TRBJ2-7; D call uncertain. The CDR3 covers 13 residues. Germline loops: CDR1 SGHTA, CDR2 FQGNSA. Trimming took 5 bases from V and 6 from J, leaving 14 bases between them. The CDR3 sequence: CASSLGPSGEQYF. The CDR3 nucleotides read TGTGCCAGCAGCCTTGGCCCTTCGGGCGAGCAGTACTTC.